Listed here are 17 T cell receptor beta chains from one sample, sequenced in a study of OX40 agonist ivuxolimab in advanced cancers. Method: immunoSEQ multiplex PCR; TCRdb's copy keeps in-frame clones and lacks some. The sample shows 75,000 to 90,000 clones, roughly nine tenths of them seen only once. Here the sequenced sample was CD4+ or CD8+ T cells sorted from blood, taken in a trial of the OX40 agonist ivuxolimab. These receptors all stem from an adult with an advanced solid tumor such as melanoma, head and neck, liver or kidney cancer.

In DNA, the CDR3 is TGCGCCAGCAAACCATCTCCAGCGGGGGGCCTCAATGAGCAGTTCTTC. This sequence encodes CASKPSPAGGLNEQFF. The chain uses TRBV4-1 and TRBJ2-1, with 9 bases aligning to TRBD2. V lost 7 bases and J lost 6; bases outside the gene matches: 13. This CDR3 has 16 amino acids. Germline assignment: CDR1 MGHRA and CDR2 YSYEKL.

CDR3 loop: CASSPYLYEQYF. The DNA for the CDR3 is TGTGCCAGCTCCCCTTACCTCTACGAGCAGTACTTC. The chain joins TRBV18 to TRBJ2-7; D unresolved. Germline V gene data show CDR1 as KGHSH and CDR2 as LQKENI. The CDR3 consists of 12 residues. The V gene lost 6 bases and the J gene lost 3 bases, with 9 bases spanning the gap.

V usage is TRBV6-6 and J usage is TRBJ1-4; TRBD1 matches 9 bases. Germline V lookup: CDR1 MNHNY, CDR2 SVGAGI (reference sequence). V was clipped by 7 bases and J by 4 bases; unmatched bases: 7. The CDR3 is 15 amino acids. Here the CDR3 DNA reads TGTGCCAGCATCCCGGGACAGGGCTATAATGAAAAACTGTTTTTT. Its translation: CASIPGQGYNEKLFF.

The chain joins TRBV9 to TRBJ2-1, with 9 bases fitting TRBD2. J was trimmed by 0 bases and V by 0 bases; bases with no gene match: 10. CDR1 is SGDLS and CDR2 is YYNGEE in the germline V gene. The CDR3 is made up of 19 amino acids. CDR3 amino acids: CASSVGYSGGPSSYNEQFF. In DNA form, the CDR3 reads TGTGCCAGCAGCGTAGGTTACAGCGGGGGGCCTAGCTCCTACAATGAGCAGTTCTTC.

The chain links TRBV7-8 to TRBJ1-5, with D uncertain. Germline loops: CDR1 SGHVS, CDR2 FQNEAQ. The CDR3 spans 12 residues. Trimming pared 1 base from V and 4 bases from J, leaving 2 bases between. Here the CDR3 reads CASSLGNQPQHF. CDR3 coding DNA: TGTGCCAGCAGCTTAGGGAATCAGCCCCAGCATTTT.

The chain is built from TRBV5-6 and TRBJ2-7; D not certain. Germline V gives CDR1 SGHDT, CDR2 YYEEEE. The CDR3 spans 13 residues. V was cut by 0 bases and J by 9 bases, with 13 bases left in between. The CDR3 protein is CASSLVGALLQYF. In nucleotides, the CDR3 is TGTGCCAGCAGCTTGGTTGGTGCCCTCTTGCAGTACTTC.

The chain has TRBV6-5 and TRBJ1-2; 11 positions agree with TRBD1. CDR1 MNHEY and CDR2 SVGAGI come from the germline V gene. The CDR3 extends over 14 amino acids. Trimming took 8 bases from V and 6 from J; bases not matched to a gene: 8. The CDR3 sequence is CASLGQGGGDGYTF. CDR3 bases: TGTGCCAGCCTGGGACAGGGGGGGGGCGATGGCTACACCTTC.

The chain combines TRBV7-2 with TRBJ1-1, with a possible D match to TRBD1 (5 bases). Trimming stripped 2 bases from V and 4 bases from J, with 11 bases between. Germline CDR1 and CDR2: SGHTA and FQGNSA. CDR3 length equals 14 residues. CDR3 nucleotide sequence: TGTGCCAGCAGCTTACGGGTAGGGACCACTGAAGCTTTCTTT. Encoded protein: CASSLRVGTTEAFF.

This clone was observed once. The chain combines TRBV6-5 with TRBJ2-1, with D hard to call. V lost 4 bases, J lost 10 bases, and 11 bases lay in between. This CDR3 has 12 amino acids. The germline V gene encodes CDR1 MNHEY and CDR2 SVGAGI. The CDR3 spells CASSSRPLEQFF. The CDR3 DNA reads TGTGCCAGCAGTTCCCGCCCCCTGGAGCAGTTCTTC.

The chain has TRBV28 and TRBJ1-2; D is unresolved. V was shortened by 6 bases and J by 2 bases, with 10 bases between the two germline ends. Germline CDR1 is MDHEN and CDR2 is SYDVKM. CDR3 length: 13 amino acids. In DNA, the CDR3 is TGTGCCAGCAGGGAGACGGAGAACTATGGCTACACCTTC. Residues: CASRETENYGYTF.

The rearrangement uses TRBV19 and TRBJ1-5; the D is unclear. Germline assignment: CDR1 LNHDA and CDR2 SQIVND (reference sequence). CDR3 length: 15 residues. Trimming stripped 3 bases from V and 1 base from J, with 10 bases between. As DNA, the CDR3 is TGTGCCAGTAGTATTTGGGGTTCCAGCAATCAGCCCCAGCATTTT. Encoded protein: CASSIWGSSNQPQHF.

The chain employs TRBV5-1 and TRBJ2-1; no clear D gene. This CDR3 region has 13 residues. V lost 5 bases and J 4 bases, leaving 10 bases between the germline ends. Germline V lookup: CDR1 SGHRS, CDR2 YFSETQ. The chain's CDR3 is CASSSNGYNEQFF. CDR3 nucleotide sequence: TGCGCCAGCAGTTCAAACGGGTACAATGAGCAGTTCTTC. Full variable domain (rest looked up from reference TRBV5-1 and TRBJ2-1): KAGVTQTPRYLIKTRGQQVTLSCSPISGHRSVSWYQQTPGQGLQFLFEYFSETQRNKGNFPGRFSGRQFSNSRSEMNVSTLELGDSALYLCASSSNGYNEQFFGPGTRLTVL.

The J gene is TRBJ2-2, the V gene TRBV5-1; D assignment may be TRBD1 or TRBD2 (6 bases each). This CDR3 has 17 amino acids. Trimming cost V 2 bases and J 6 bases, with 20 bases left between them. The germline V gene has CDR1 SGHRS and CDR2 YFSETQ. The CDR3 sequence is CASSFGPPRGGPGELFF. For the CDR3, the DNA is TGCGCCAGCAGCTTTGGCCCCCCTCGAGGGGGGCCCGGGGAGCTGTTTTTT.

The rearrangement links TRBV6-5 to TRBJ2-1; TRBD2 agrees at 14 bases. This CDR3 comprises 14 residues. The germline CDR1 and CDR2 sequences are MNHEY and SVGAGI. The trim removed 10 bases at V and 8 bases at J, leaving 7 bases unmatched. The CDR3 DNA reads as TGTGCCACGGGACTAGCGGGAGATCTTCATGAGCAGTTCTTC. It is translated as CATGLAGDLHEQFF.

This clone has a handful of counts. The V call is TRBV30, the J call TRBJ1-1; D unclear. There are 12 residues in the CDR3. Per the germline V gene, CDR1 is GTSNPN and CDR2 is SVGIG (reference sequence). V dropped 5 bases and J dropped 7 bases, with 14 bases sitting between them. The CDR3 protein is CAWDYGYGEAFF. In DNA, the CDR3 is TGTGCCTGGGACTATGGCTACGGTGAAGCTTTCTTT.

The CDR3, as DNA: TGTGCCAGCAGCACCCCGGCTGGCCCCGGAGGCACAGATACGCAGTATTTT. Protein: CASSTPAGPGGTDTQYF. This sequence joins TRBV28 and TRBJ2-3; unclear D gene. The V end lost 6 bases, the J end lost 1 base, and 20 bases lay between the germline ends. This CDR3 has 17 amino acids. CDR1 is MDHEN and CDR2 is SYDVKM in the germline V gene.

This chain uses TRBV6-6 with TRBJ2-7; D is possibly TRBD1 (6 bases). CDR1 MNHNY and CDR2 SVGAGI come from the germline V gene (reference sequence). The CDR3 has 12 amino acids. V was pared by 8 bases and J by 3 bases, with 11 bases between. The CDR3 DNA sequence: TGTGCCAGCCGACAGGCCCACTACGAGCAGTACTTC. It is translated as CASRQAHYEQYF.